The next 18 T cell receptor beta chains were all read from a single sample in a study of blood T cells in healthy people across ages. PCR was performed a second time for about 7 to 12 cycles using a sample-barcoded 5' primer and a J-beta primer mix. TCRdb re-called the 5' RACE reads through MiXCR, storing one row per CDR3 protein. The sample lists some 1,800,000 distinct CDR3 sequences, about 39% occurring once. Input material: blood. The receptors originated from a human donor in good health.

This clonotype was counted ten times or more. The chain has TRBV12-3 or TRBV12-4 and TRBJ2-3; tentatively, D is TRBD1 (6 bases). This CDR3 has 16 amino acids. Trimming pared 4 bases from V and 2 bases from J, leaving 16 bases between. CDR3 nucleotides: TGTGCCAGCAGTTGGGGGACACAGTACCCCACAGATACGCAGTATTTT. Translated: CASSWGTQYPTDTQYF.

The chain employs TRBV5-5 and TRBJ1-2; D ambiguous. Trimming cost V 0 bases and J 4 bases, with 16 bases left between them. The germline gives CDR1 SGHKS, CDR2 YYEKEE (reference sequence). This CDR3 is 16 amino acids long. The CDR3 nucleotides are TGTGCCAGCAGCTTGGCCGAGGGAGGCCGGCTCTATGGCTACACCTTC. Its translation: CASSLAEGGRLYGYTF.

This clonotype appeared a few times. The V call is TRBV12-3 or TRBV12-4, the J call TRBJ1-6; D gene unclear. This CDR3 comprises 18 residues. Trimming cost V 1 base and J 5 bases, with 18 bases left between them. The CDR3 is CASSLEGRSPPHNSPLHF. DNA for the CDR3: TGTGCCAGCAGTTTAGAGGGCCGATCACCTCCGCATAATTCACCCCTCCACTTT.

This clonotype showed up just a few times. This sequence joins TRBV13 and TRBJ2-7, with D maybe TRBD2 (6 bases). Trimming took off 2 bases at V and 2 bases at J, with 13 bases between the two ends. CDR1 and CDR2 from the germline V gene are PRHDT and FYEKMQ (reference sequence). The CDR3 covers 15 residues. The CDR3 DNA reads TGTGCCAGCAGCTTACGCGGGGTTAGTACCTACGAGCAGTACTTC. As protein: CASSLRGVSTYEQYF.

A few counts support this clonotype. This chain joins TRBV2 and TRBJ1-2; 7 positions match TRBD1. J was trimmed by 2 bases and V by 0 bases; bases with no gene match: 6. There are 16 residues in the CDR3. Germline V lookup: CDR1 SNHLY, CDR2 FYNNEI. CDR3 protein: CASSEARGIMNYGYTF. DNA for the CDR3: TGTGCCAGCAGTGAAGCCAGGGGGATAATGAACTATGGCTACACCTTC.

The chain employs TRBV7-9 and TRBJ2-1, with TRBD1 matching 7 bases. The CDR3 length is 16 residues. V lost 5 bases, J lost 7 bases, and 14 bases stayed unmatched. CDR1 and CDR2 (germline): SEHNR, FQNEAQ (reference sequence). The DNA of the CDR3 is TGTGCCAGCAGCCTAATCCGGGACAGCCGAACAAATGAGCAGTTCTTC. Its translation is CASSLIRDSRTNEQFF.

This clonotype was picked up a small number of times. DNA of the CDR3: TGCGCCAGCAGCCAAGACGGTGAGGGGCTTAACACTGAAGCTTTCTTT. Encoded protein: CASSQDGEGLNTEAFF. The chain combines TRBV4-3 with TRBJ1-1; D might be TRBD1 (5 bases). Trimming took 0 bases from V and 2 from J, leaving 13 bases between them. The CDR3 is 16 residues long. Germline CDR1 LGHNA, CDR2 YSLEER.

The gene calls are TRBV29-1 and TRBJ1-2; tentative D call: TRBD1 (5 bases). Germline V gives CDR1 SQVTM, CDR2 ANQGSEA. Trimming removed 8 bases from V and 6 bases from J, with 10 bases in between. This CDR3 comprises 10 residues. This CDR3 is CSSREDGYTF. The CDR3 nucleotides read TGCAGCTCCAGGGAAGATGGCTACACCTTC.

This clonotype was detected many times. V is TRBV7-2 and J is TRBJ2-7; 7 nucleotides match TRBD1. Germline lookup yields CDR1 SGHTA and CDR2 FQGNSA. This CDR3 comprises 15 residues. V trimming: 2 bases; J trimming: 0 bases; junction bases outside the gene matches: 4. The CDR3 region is CASSLQTGSSYEQYF. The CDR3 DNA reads TGTGCCAGCAGCTTACAGACAGGGAGCTCCTACGAGCAGTACTTC.

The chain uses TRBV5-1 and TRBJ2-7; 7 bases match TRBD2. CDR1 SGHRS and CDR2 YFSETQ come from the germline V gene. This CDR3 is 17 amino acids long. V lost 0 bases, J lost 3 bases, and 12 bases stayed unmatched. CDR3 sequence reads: CASSLGGLGTTRYEQYF. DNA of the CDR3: TGCGCCAGCAGCTTGGGGGGCCTCGGGACTACCCGCTACGAGCAGTACTTC. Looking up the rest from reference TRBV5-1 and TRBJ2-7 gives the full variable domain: KAGVTQTPRYLIKTRGQQVTLSCSPISGHRSVSWYQQTPGQGLQFLFEYFSETQRNKGNFPGRFSGRQFSNSRSEMNVSTLELGDSALYLCASSLGGLGTTRYEQYFGPGTRLTVT.

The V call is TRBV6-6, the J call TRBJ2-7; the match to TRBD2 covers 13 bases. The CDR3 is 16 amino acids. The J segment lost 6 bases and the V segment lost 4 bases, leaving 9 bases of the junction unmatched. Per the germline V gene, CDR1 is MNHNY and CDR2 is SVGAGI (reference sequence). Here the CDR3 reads CASSSTRTSGGSEQYF. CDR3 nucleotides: TGTGCCAGCAGTTCCACGCGGACTAGCGGGGGCTCCGAGCAGTACTTC.

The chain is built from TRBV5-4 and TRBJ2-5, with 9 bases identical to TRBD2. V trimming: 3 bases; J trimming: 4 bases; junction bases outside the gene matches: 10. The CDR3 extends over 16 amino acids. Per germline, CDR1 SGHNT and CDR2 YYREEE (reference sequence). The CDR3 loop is CASSSRLADGGETQYF. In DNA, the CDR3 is TGTGCCAGCAGCTCAAGACTAGCGGATGGGGGAGAGACCCAGTACTTC.

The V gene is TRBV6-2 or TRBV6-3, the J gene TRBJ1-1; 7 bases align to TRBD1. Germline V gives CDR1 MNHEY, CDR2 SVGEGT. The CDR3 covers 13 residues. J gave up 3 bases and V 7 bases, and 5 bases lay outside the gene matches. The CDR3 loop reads CASIRDSYTEAFF. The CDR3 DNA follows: TGTGCCAGCATTCGGGACAGTTACACTGAAGCTTTCTTT.

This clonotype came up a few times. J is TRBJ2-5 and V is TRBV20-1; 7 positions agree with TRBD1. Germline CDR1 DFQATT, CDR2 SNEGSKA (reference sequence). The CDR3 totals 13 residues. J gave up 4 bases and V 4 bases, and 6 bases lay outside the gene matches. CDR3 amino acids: CSATKGAAETQYF. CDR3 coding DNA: TGCAGTGCTACTAAGGGGGCTGCAGAGACCCAGTACTTC.

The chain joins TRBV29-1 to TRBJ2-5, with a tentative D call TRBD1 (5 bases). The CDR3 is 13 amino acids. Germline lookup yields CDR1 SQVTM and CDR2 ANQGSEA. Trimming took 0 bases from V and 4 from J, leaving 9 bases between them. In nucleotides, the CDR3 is TGCAGCGTTGAAGATCAGGGCGGAGAGACCCAGTACTTC. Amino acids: CSVEDQGGETQYF.

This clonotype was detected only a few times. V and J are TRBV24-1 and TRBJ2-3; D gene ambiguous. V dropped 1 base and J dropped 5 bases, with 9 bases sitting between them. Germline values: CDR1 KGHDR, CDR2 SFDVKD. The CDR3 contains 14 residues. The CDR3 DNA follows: TGTGCCACCAGTGATTTTATTACCGAAGATACGCAGTATTTT. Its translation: CATSDFITEDTQYF.

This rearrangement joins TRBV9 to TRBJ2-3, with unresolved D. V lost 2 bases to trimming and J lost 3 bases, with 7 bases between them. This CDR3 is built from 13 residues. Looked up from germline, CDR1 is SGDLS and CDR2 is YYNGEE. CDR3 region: CASSVHGTDTQYF. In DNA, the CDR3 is TGTGCCAGCAGCGTTCATGGGACAGATACGCAGTATTTT.

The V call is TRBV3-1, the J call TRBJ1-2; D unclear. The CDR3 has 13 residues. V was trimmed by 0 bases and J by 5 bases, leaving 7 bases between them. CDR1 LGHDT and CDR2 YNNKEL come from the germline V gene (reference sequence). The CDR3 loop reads CASSQEWMYGYTF. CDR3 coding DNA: TGTGCCAGCAGCCAAGAATGGATGTATGGCTACACCTTC.